What follows is one T cell receptor (beta chain) and its context. Mismatch with germline at one junction end may stem from a read error. This sample is drawn from a study of blood T cell repertoires in COVID-19. For the study at large: Samples representing acute and convalescent COVID-19 were sourced from the United States, Italy and Spain. From T cells, B-cell-depleted T cells, or PBMCs came the material, which was cDNA or gDNA.

Participant age was roughly 18 to 89 years, and participants resided in 25 or so US areas. The CDR3 runs 16 residues. CDR1 and CDR2 from the germline V gene are SGHAT and FQNNGV. As handled by the study authors: Quantification of nucleated cells was approximated via reference gene primer amplification. TCRdb's copy holds only in-frame clones and misses some; the assay was immunoSEQ multiplex PCR. V and J calls and clone size are those listed in that table; D and trimming were worked out from the DNA. This table holds 100,000 to 150,000 clones, 84% found once. The chain carries TRBV11-2 and TRBJ2-5, with 8 nucleotides matching TRBD2. Sequenced: PBMCs or T cells enriched from blood (not recorded which). The clonotype comes from a man between 40 and 49 years old with acute COVID-19. Here the CDR3 DNA reads TGTGCCAGCAGCTTAACTACCGGACTAGCCCAACAGACCCAGTACTTC. This codes for CASSLTTGLAQQTQYF.